This T cell receptor (beta chain) was captured in a study of graft-versus-host responses after intestinal transplantation. Study at large: Transplantation in recipients was multivisceral, liver-intestinal, or isolated intestinal. Once they had received anti-thymocyte globulin induction, all recipients took tacrolimus and steroids for about three years.

With regard to this clone: Its antigen is unidentified.

Study observations and caveats: HvG clone declines early post-transplant were associated with peak circulating GvH levels.

Only in-frame clones appear in the TCRdb table, and some are missing; sequencing was by immunoSEQ multiplex PCR. The sample carries some 130,000 clones, approximately 95% recorded once. Trimming pared 2 bases from V and 2 bases from J, leaving 14 bases between. The CDR3 is made up of 15 amino acids. In germline, CDR1 is SGHKS, CDR2 YYEKEE (reference sequence). The TCR sequence derives from a human donor who received an intestinal transplant. This chain joins TRBV5-5 and TRBJ2-7; no clear D gene. The sample here was unstimulated CD8+ T cells sorted from spleen or lymph node cells, taken before intestinal transplant. CDR3 amino acids: CASSFSWPSTYEQYF. CDR3 DNA: TGTGCCAGCAGCTTCTCATGGCCTTCCACCTACGAGCAGTACTTC. Full variable domain (remainder filled in from reference TRBV5-5 and TRBJ2-7): DAGVTQSPTHLIKTRGQQVTLRCSPISGHKSVSWYQQVLGQGPQFIFQYYEKEERGRGNFPDRFSARQFPNYSSELNVNALLLGDSALYLCASSFSWPSTYEQYFGPGTRLTVT.